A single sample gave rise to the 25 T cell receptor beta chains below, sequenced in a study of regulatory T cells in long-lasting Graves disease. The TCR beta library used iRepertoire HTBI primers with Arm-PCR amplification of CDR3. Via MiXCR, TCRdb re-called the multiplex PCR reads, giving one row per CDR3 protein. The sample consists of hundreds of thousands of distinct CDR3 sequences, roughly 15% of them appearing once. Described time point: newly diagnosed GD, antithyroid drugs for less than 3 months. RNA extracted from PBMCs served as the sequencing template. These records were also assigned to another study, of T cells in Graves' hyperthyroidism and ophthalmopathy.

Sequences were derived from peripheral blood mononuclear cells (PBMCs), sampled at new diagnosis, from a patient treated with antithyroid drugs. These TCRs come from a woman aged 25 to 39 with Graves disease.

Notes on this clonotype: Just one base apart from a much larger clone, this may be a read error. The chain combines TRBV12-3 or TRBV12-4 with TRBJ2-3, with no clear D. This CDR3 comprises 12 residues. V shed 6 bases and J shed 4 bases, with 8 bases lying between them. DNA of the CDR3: TGTGCCAGCAGATTCCTGGCAGATACGCAGTATTTT. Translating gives CASRFLADTQYF.

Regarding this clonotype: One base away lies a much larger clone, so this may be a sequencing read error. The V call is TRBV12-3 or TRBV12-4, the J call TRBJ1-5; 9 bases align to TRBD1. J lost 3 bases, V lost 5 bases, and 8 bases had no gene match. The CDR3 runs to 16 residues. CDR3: CASSPPRTGDNQPQHF. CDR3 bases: TGTGCCAGCAGTCCACCCCGGACAGGGGACAATCAGCCCCAGCATTTT.

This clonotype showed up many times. The CDR3 region is CASSSEGRVSPLHF. The CDR3 coding sequence is TGTGCCAGCAGCTCCGAGGGTCGGGTTTCACCCCTCCACTTT. The rearrangement joins TRBV7-9 to TRBJ1-6; no reliable D call. Germline V gene data show CDR1 as SEHNR and CDR2 as FQNEAQ (reference sequence). The CDR3 is made up of 14 amino acids. Trimming shortened V by 4 bases and J by 9 bases, and 13 bases separated the two germline ends.

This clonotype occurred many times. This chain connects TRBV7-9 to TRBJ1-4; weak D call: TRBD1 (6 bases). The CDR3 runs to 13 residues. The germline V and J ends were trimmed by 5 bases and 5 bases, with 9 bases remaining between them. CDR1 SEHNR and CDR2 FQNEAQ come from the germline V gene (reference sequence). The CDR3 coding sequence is TGTGCCAGCAGCAGAGGGGGGAATGAAAAACTGTTTTTT. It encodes CASSRGGNEKLFF.

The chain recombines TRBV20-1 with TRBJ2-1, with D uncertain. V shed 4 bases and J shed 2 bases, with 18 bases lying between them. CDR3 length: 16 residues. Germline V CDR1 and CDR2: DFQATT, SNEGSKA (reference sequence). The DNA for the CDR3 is TGCAGTGCTACCAAAACTCTCGTGGTAGCCTACAATGAGCAGTTCTTC. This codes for CSATKTLVVAYNEQFF.

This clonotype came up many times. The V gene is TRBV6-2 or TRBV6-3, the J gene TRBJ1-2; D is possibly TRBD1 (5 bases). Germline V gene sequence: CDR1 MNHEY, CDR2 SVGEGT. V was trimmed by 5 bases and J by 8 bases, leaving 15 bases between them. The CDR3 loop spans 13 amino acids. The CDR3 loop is CASSEIAGVGYTF. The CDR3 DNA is TGTGCCAGCAGTGAAATCGCGGGGGTCGGCTACACCTTC.

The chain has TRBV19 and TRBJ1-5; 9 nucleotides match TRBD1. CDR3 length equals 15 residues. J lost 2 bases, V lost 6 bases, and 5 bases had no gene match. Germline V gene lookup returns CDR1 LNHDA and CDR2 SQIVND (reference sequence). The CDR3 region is CASSGTGTGNQPQHF. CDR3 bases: TGTGCCAGTAGCGGGACAGGGACGGGCAATCAGCCCCAGCATTTT. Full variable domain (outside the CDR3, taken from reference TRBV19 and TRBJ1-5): DGGITQSPKYLFRKEGQNVTLSCEQNLNHDAMYWYRQDPGQGLRLIYYSQIVNDFQKGDIAEGYSVSREKKESFPLTVTSAQKNPTAFYLCASSGTGTGNQPQHFGDGTRLSIL.

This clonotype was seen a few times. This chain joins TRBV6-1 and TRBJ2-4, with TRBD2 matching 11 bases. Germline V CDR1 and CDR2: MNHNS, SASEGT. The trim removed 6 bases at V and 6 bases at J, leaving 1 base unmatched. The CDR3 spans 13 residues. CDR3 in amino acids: CASRLAGANIQYF. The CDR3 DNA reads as TGTGCCAGCAGACTAGCGGGAGCAAACATTCAGTACTTC.

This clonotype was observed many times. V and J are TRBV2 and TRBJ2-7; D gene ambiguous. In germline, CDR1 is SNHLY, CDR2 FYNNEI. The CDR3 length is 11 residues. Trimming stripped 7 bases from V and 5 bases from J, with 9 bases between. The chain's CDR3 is CASKVEHEQYF. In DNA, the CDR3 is TGTGCCAGCAAGGTAGAGCACGAGCAGTACTTC.

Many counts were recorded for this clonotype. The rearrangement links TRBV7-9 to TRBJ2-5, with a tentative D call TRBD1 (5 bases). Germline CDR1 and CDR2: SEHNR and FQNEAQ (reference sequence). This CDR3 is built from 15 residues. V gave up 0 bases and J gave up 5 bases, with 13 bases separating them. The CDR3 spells CASSLAARAEETQYF. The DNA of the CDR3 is TGTGCCAGCAGCTTAGCCGCCAGGGCAGAGGAGACCCAGTACTTC. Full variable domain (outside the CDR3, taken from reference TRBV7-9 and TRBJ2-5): DTGVSQNPRHKITKRGQNVTFRCDPISEHNRLYWYRQTLGQGPEFLTYFQNEAQLEKSRLLSDRFSAERPKGSFSTLEIQRTEQGDSAMYLCASSLAARAEETQYFGPGTRLLVL.

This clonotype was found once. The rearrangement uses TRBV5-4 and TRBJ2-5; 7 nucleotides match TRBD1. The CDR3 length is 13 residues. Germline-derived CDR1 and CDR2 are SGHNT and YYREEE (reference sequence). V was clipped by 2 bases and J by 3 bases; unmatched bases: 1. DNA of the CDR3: TGTGCCAGCAGCTTTACAGGGGAAGAGACCCAGTACTTC. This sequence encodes CASSFTGEETQYF. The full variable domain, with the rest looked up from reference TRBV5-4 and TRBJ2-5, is ETGVTQSPTHLIKTRGQQVTLRCSSQSGHNTVSWYQQALGQGPQFIFQYYREEENGRGNFPPRFSGLQFPNYSSELNVNALELDDSALYLCASSFTGEETQYFGPGTRLLVL.

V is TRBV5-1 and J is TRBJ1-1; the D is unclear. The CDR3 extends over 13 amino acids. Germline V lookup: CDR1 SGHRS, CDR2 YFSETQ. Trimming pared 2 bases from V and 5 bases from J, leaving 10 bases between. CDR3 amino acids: CASSFVVGTEAFF. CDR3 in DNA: TGCGCCAGCAGCTTCGTAGTGGGAACTGAAGCTTTCTTT.

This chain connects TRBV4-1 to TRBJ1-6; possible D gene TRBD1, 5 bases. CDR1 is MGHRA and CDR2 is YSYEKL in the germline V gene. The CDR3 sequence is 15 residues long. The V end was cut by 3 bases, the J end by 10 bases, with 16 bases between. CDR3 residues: CASSQVDGDGSPLHF. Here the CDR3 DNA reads TGCGCCAGCAGCCAGGTGGACGGGGACGGGTCACCCCTCCACTTT.

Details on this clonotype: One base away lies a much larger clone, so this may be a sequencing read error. As DNA, the CDR3 is TGTGCCAGCAGCCCCGCGGCGGGACCAGCCTACGAGCAGTACTTC. This codes for CASSPAAGPAYEQYF. The chain couples TRBV7-2 to TRBJ2-7; the D gene is possibly TRBD2 (6 bases). The V end was cut by 5 bases, the J end by 2 bases, with 16 bases between. This CDR3 comprises 15 residues. The germline V gene encodes CDR1 SGHTA and CDR2 FQGNSA.

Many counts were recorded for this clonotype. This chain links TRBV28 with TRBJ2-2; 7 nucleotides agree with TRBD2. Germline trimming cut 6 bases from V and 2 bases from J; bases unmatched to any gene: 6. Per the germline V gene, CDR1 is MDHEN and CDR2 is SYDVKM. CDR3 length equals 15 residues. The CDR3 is CASSLAGANTGELFF. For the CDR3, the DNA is TGTGCCAGCAGCTTGGCGGGAGCAAACACCGGGGAGCTGTTTTTT.

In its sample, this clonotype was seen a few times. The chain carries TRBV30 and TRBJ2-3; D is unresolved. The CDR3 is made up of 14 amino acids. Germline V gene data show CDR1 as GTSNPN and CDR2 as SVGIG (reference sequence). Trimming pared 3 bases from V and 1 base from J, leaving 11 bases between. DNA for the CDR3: TGTGCCTGGAGCCTCGTTCTCGGCACAGATACGCAGTATTTT. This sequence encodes CAWSLVLGTDTQYF.

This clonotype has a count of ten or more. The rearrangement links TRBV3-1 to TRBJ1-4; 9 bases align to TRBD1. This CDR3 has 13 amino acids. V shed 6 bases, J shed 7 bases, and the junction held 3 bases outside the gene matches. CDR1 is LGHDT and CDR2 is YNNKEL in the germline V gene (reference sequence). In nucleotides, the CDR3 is TGTGCCAGCAGACGGACAGGGGCTGAAAAACTGTTTTTT. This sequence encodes CASRRTGAEKLFF.

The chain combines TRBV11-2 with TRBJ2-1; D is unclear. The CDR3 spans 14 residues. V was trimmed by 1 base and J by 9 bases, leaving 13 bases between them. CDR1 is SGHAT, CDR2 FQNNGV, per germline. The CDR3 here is CASSLALEFGEQFF. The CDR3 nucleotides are TGTGCCAGCAGCTTAGCTCTAGAATTCGGTGAGCAGTTCTTC. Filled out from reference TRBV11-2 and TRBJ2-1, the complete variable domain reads EAGVAQSPRYKIIEKRQSVAFWCNPISGHATLYWYQQILGQGPKLLIQFQNNGVVDDSQLPKDRFSAERLKGVDSTLKIQPAKLEDSAVYLCASSLALEFGEQFFGPGTRLTVL.

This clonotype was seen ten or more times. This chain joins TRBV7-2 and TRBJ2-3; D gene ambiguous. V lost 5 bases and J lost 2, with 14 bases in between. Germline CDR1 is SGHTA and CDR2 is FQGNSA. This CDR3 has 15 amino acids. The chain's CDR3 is CASSPQSTVTDTQYF. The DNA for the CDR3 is TGTGCCAGCAGCCCTCAGTCTACTGTCACAGATACGCAGTATTTT.

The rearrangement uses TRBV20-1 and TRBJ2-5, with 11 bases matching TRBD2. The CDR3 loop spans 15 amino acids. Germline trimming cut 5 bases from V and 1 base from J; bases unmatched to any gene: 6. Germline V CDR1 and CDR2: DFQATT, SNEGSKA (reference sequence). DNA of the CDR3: TGCAGTGCTCCGCGGGGGACTAGCGGCCAAGAGACCCAGTACTTC. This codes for CSAPRGTSGQETQYF.

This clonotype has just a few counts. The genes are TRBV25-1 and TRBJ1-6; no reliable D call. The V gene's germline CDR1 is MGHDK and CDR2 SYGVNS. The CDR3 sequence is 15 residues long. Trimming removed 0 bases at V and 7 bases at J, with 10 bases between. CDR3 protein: CASSEYRVVNSPLHF. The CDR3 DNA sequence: TGTGCCAGCAGTGAATATAGGGTAGTGAATTCACCCCTCCACTTT.

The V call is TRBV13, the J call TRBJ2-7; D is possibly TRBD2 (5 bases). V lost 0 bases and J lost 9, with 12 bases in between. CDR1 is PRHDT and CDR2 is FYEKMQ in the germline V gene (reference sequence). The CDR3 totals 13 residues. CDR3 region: CASSLGGGSWQYF. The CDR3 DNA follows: TGTGCCAGCAGCTTAGGCGGAGGTTCATGGCAGTACTTC.

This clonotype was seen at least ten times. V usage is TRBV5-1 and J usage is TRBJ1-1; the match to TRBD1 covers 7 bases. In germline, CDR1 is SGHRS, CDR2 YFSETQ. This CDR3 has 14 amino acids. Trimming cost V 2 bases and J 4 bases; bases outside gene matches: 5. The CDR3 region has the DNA TGCGCCAGCAGCTTAACGACAGGGATCACTGAAGCTTTCTTT. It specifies CASSLTTGITEAFF.

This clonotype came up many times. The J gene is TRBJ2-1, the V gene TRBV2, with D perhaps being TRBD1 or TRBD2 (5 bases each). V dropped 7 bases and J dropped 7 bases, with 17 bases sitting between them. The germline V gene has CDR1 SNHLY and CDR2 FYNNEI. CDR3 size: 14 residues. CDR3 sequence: CASTLMGVGNEQFF. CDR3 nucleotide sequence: TGTGCCAGCACCCTGATGGGGGTGGGGAATGAGCAGTTCTTC.

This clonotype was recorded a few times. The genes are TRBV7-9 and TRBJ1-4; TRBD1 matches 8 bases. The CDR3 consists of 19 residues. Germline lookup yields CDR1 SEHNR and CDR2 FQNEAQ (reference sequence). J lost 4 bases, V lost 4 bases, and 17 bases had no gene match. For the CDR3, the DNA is TGTGCCAGCAGCTCGCGCATAGGACAGGGTGGTGTCGTTAATGAAAAACTGTTTTTT. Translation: CASSSRIGQGGVVNEKLFF.